This passage covers 7 T cell receptor beta chains from one sample sequenced in a study of blood T cell repertoires in COVID-19. The table came from immunoSEQ multiplex PCR; TCRdb's copy has only in-frame clones and leaves some out. This sample carries about 280,000 clones, approximately 83% of them seen once, and the ten largest clones take roughly 1.9%. Material: peripheral blood. These receptors were taken from a woman aged 30 to 39 who had recovered from COVID-19.

The J gene is TRBJ2-5, the V gene TRBV11-2; D may be TRBD2 (5 bases). V was cut by 3 bases and J by 1 base, with 6 bases left in between. The CDR3 covers 13 residues. Germline V gene data show CDR1 as SGHAT and CDR2 as FQNNGV. Here the CDR3 reads CASSFGIQETQYF. The CDR3 DNA is TGTGCCAGCAGCTTCGGGATCCAAGAGACCCAGTACTTC.

This sequence joins TRBV6-6 and TRBJ2-3; TRBD2 matches 9 bases. V lost 2 bases to trimming and J lost 3 bases; unmatched junction nucleotides: 6. The germline gives CDR1 MNHNY, CDR2 SVGAGI (reference sequence). The CDR3 extends over 16 amino acids. The CDR3 DNA is TGTGCCAGCAGTTACCCGCTAGCGGGATGGACAGATACGCAGTATTTT. Translation: CASSYPLAGWTDTQYF.

The gene calls are TRBV6-5 and TRBJ2-2, with 9 bases that match TRBD1. J gave up 5 bases and V 8 bases, and 6 bases lay outside the gene matches. Germline values: CDR1 MNHEY, CDR2 SVGAGI. The CDR3 length is 14 residues. In DNA form, the CDR3 reads TGTGCCAGCCGGGACAGGGCCCTTACCGGGGAGCTGTTTTTT. Translated: CASRDRALTGELFF.

This chain links TRBV27 with TRBJ2-5; 9 positions agree with TRBD1. J was trimmed by 4 bases and V by 3 bases; bases with no gene match: 9. This CDR3 contains 16 residues. Germline CDR1 MNHEY, CDR2 SMNVEV (reference sequence). The CDR3 loop reads CASSFGTGRRGETQYF. In DNA form, the CDR3 reads TGTGCCAGCAGTTTTGGGACAGGGAGGAGAGGAGAGACCCAGTACTTC.

Turning to this clone: One end of the junction does not line up with germline, which may come from a read error. The chain has TRBV25-1 and TRBJ2-2; D gene unclear. The germline CDR1 and CDR2 sequences are MGHDK and SYGVNS. The CDR3 totals 13 residues. The DNA for the CDR3 is TGTGCCAGCTGTGATGGTGCGGTCGGGGAGCTGTTTTTT. Protein sequence: CASCDGAVGELFF.

This clone was recorded a few times. The rearrangement joins TRBV7-9 to TRBJ2-1; tentatively, D is TRBD2 (5 bases). From germline, CDR1 is SEHNR and CDR2 FQNEAQ (reference sequence). The CDR3 has 12 amino acids. Deletions cut 5 bases from V and 7 bases from J, with 9 bases between. CDR3 nucleotides: TGTGCCAGCAGCGCAACTAGGAATGAGCAGTTCTTC. It specifies CASSATRNEQFF. Based on the CDR3 plus reference TRBV7-9 and TRBJ2-1, the full variable domain is DTGVSQNPRHKITKRGQNVTFRCDPISEHNRLYWYRQTLGQGPEFLTYFQNEAQLEKSRLLSDRFSAERPKGSFSTLEIQRTEQGDSAMYLCASSATRNEQFFGPGTRLTVL.

This clone was picked up one time. The gene calls are TRBV30 and TRBJ2-7, with 11 bases identical to TRBD2. The germline V gene encodes CDR1 GTSNPN and CDR2 SVGIG (reference sequence). The CDR3 extends over 13 amino acids. The V segment lost 5 bases and the J segment 12 bases; nucleotides outside the gene matches: 12. CDR3 nucleotide sequence: TGTGCCTGGGAGACCCAGACTAGCGGGGCTCGGTACTTC. As protein: CAWETQTSGARYF.